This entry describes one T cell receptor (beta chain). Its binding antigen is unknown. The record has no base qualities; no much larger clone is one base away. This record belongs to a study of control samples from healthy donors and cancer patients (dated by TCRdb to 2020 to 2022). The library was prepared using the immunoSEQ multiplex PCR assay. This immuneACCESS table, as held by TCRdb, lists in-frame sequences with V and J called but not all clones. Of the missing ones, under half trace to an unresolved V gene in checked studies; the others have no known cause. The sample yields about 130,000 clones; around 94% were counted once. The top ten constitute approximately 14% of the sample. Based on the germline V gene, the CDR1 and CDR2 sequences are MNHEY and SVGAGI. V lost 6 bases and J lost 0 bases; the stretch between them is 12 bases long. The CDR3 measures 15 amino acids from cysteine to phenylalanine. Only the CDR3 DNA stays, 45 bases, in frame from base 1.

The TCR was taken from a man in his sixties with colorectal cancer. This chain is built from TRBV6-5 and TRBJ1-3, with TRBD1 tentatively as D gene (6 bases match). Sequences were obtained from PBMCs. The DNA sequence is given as TGTGCCAGCAGACTACAGGGAATCTCTGGAAACACCATATATTTT. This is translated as CASRLQGISGNTIYF.